This T cell receptor (beta chain) originates from a study of blood T cell repertoires in COVID-19. Study-wide context: From T cells, B-cell-depleted T cells, or PBMCs came the material, which was cDNA or gDNA.

Original analysis: Estimation of nucleated cell counts relied on the amplification of reference gene primers. Sequencing used immunoSEQ multiplex PCR; TCRdb keeps in-frame clones, though not all of them. The V and J calls and the clone size are those of that table, but D and trimming were determined from the DNA. The table records about 310,000 clones, about 91% of them present only once. The CDR3 is 12 residues long. Deletions cut 6 bases from V and 7 bases from J, with 10 bases between. Germline V gene sequence: CDR1 MNHEY, CDR2 SVGAGI. Enrollees, roughly 18 to 95 years old, lived in approximately 25 US areas.

Sequenced sample: PBMCs or T cells enriched from blood (not recorded which). The receptor comes from a woman aged 18-35 years who had recovered from COVID-19. This rearrangement joins TRBV6-5 to TRBJ1-5; possible D gene TRBD1, 6 bases. CDR3: CASRTGLQPQHF. CDR3 nucleotide sequence: TGTGCCAGCAGAACAGGGTTACAGCCCCAGCATTTT.